This TCR beta chain was captured by sequencing in a study of T-cell memory formation after mild COVID-19. Turning to this clonotype: The antigen remains undetermined.

Notes on the study in general: Contracting CD4+ clones sat mainly in CM and EM; CD8+ in EMRA.

This CDR3 has 14 amino acids. With 4 bases removed from V and 1 base from J, the gap between germline ends came to 11 bases. Germline loops: CDR1 SGHKS, CDR2 YYEKEE (reference sequence). Constant-segment primers and 5'RACE yielded cDNA libraries for TCR alpha and TCR beta, each carrying sample barcodes and UMIs. TCRdb fed the 5' RACE reads into MiXCR, producing one record per CDR3 protein. The sample lists about 350,000 distinct CDR3 sequences, approximately 13% seen once, with about 20% in the top ten. This clonotype was sampled from a man aged 18 to 30 who had mild COVID-19 (a few samples of this study predate the infection). Cell type and time point are not known. Material for sequencing was PBMCs or a T cell subset sorted from them (not recorded which). The rearrangement links TRBV5-5 to TRBJ2-5; D gene ambiguous. The CDR3 region has the DNA TGTGCCAGCAGCCAGGTCCGGATCCAAGAGACCCAGTACTTC. Translation: CASSQVRIQETQYF.